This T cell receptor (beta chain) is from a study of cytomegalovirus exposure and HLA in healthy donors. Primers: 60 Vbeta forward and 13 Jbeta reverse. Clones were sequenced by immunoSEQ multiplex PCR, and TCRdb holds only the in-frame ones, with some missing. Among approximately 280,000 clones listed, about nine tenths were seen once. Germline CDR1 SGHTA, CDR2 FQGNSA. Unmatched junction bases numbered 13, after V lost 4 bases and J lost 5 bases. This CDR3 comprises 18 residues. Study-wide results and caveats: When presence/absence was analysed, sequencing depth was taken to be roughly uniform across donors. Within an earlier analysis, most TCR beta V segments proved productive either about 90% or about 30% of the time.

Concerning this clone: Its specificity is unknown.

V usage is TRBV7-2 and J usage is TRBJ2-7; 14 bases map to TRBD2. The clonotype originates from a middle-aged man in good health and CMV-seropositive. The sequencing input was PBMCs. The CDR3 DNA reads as TGTGCCAGCAGCTCACGGGGACTAGCGGGAGAGGCGGCAAACGAGCAGTACTTC. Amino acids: CASSSRGLAGEAANEQYF.